The 27 T cell receptor beta chains given below trace back to one sample, sequenced in a study of a mutant IDH1 vaccine in newly diagnosed glioma (dated by TCRdb to the early 2020s). Sample time point, as interpreted from the label and publication: week 47, end of study. Each vaccine dose, consisting of 300 ug of a 20-mer mutant IDH1 peptide in Montanide, was administered subcutaneously with topical imiquimod. The receptor library was made with the immunoSEQ multiplex PCR assay. TCRdb re-hosts the immuneACCESS table, in-frame sequences only. Its copies lack some clones; in the studies checked, an unresolved V gene accounts for under half of them, and the cause for the rest is not known. Counted in this sample were fewer than 85,000 clones; over 75% of them appeared once. The top ten hold approximately 5.4% of the sample. These receptors' antigens are unknown. The sample in question was PBMCs, obtained from a glioma patient whose treatment included an IDH1 peptide vaccine. The receptors here all came from a man in his forties with glioma.

The chain is built from TRBV5-1 and TRBJ1-2; 8 bases are a match to TRBD1. Germline V gene lookup returns CDR1 SGHRS and CDR2 YFSETQ. Trimming at V came to 4 bases and at J to 2 bases, leaving 10 bases not matched to a gene. The CDR3 is made up of 16 amino acids. CDR3 protein: CASSRTPGQVNYGYTF. CDR3 coding DNA: TGCGCCAGCAGCAGAACCCCGGGACAGGTGAACTATGGCTACACCTTC.

The chain has TRBV25-1 and TRBJ1-1, with 11 bases that match TRBD1. Looked up from germline, CDR1 is MGHDK and CDR2 is SYGVNS. This CDR3 has 18 amino acids. V lost 6 bases and J lost 0; bases outside the gene matches: 12. In DNA, the CDR3 is TGTGCCAGCAGGGGACTCTCGGGGACAGGGGGGATGAACACTGAAGCTTTCTTT. Its protein product is CASRGLSGTGGMNTEAFF.

The J gene is TRBJ1-1, the V gene TRBV7-8, with TRBD1 matching over 9 bases. V lost 7 bases to trimming and J lost 1 base; unmatched junction nucleotides: 13. The CDR3 runs 17 residues. The V gene's germline CDR1 is SGHVS and CDR2 FQNEAQ. The CDR3 loop is CASTFPQGARANTEAFF. The CDR3 DNA sequence: TGTGCCAGCACCTTCCCACAGGGGGCGCGGGCGAACACTGAAGCTTTCTTT.

This sequence joins TRBV4-3 and TRBJ1-1; perhaps TRBD1 as D (6 bases). Germline V gene sequence: CDR1 LGHNA, CDR2 YSLEER. V lost 4 bases to trimming and J lost 2 bases, with 11 bases between them. The CDR3 runs to 14 residues. The DNA for the CDR3 is TGCGCCAGCAGCCGCGGGGGGGGCAACACTGAAGCTTTCTTT. It is translated as CASSRGGGNTEAFF.

CDR3 nucleotide sequence: TGTGCCAGCAGCTTAGTGCCGGGGGGTTACAATGAGCAGTTCTTC. Its translation is CASSLVPGGYNEQFF. The V call is TRBV11-2, the J call TRBJ2-1, with TRBD2 matching 7 bases. The CDR3 covers 15 residues. CDR1 and CDR2 from the germline V gene are SGHAT and FQNNGV. V trimming: 1 base; J trimming: 4 bases; junction bases outside the gene matches: 4.

The rearrangement uses TRBV11-3 and TRBJ2-3, with 7 bases fitting TRBD1. The trim removed 5 bases at V and 6 bases at J, leaving 11 bases unmatched. Per germline, CDR1 SGHNT and CDR2 YENEEA. The CDR3 is 15 amino acids. In nucleotides, the CDR3 is TGTGCCAGCAGCCCCGGGACAGACTTTACCGATACGCAGTATTTT. It translates to CASSPGTDFTDTQYF.

This chain uses TRBV15 with TRBJ2-5, with TRBD1 as a possible D gene (8 bases). Gene TRBJ2-7 matches the end of the DNA better, so the J call may be wrong. From germline, CDR1 is LNHNV and CDR2 YYDKDF (reference sequence). This CDR3 has 14 amino acids. The CDR3 nucleotides are TGTGCCACCAGCAGGGACAGGGAGGGCTACGAGCAGTACTTC. Translation: CATSRDREGYEQYF.

The rearrangement joins TRBV19 to TRBJ2-3; 7 nucleotides line up with TRBD1. Germline V gene data show CDR1 as LNHDA and CDR2 as SQIVND (reference sequence). J was trimmed by 1 base and V by 6 bases; bases with no gene match: 7. The CDR3 contains 15 residues. CDR3 amino acids: CASRLHRGGTDTQYF. The CDR3 nucleotides read TGTGCCAGTAGGCTCCACAGGGGAGGCACAGATACGCAGTATTTT.

The V call is TRBV28, the J call TRBJ1-3; the match to TRBD1 covers 8 bases. V trimming: 5 bases; J trimming: 6 bases; junction bases outside the gene matches: 9. Germline CDR1 is MDHEN and CDR2 is SYDVKM. The CDR3 totals 15 residues. This CDR3 is CASSNPRTGINTIYF. CDR3 DNA: TGTGCCAGCAGTAACCCCAGGACAGGGATAAACACCATATATTTT.

V gene TRBV7-6 combines with J gene TRBJ2-7, with 7 bases fitting TRBD1. From germline, CDR1 is SGHVS and CDR2 FNYEAQ. V lost 1 base to trimming and J lost 5 bases; unmatched junction nucleotides: 14. The CDR3 consists of 17 residues. The CDR3 sequence: CASSLGHRGAIFDEQYF. The CDR3 coding sequence is TGTGCCAGCAGCTTAGGGCACAGGGGAGCTATTTTTGACGAGCAGTACTTC.

The chain employs TRBV9 and TRBJ1-5; TRBD1 matches at 7 bases. The length of the CDR3 is 16 residues. V lost 0 bases, J lost 1 base, and 4 bases stayed unmatched. Germline V CDR1 and CDR2: SGDLS, YYNGEE. The DNA of the CDR3 is TGTGCCAGCAGCGTAGGGGGACAGATCAGCAATCAGCCCCAGCATTTT. This encodes CASSVGGQISNQPQHF.

The genes are TRBV7-9 and TRBJ1-1; the D gene is possibly TRBD1 (5 bases). The CDR3 sequence is 19 residues long. The ends were cut back, 3 bases at V and 1 base at J, with 24 bases in the middle. Germline CDR1 and CDR2: SEHNR and FQNEAQ (reference sequence). CDR3 nucleotides: TGTGCCAGCAGCTTTGCCGGTTGGGCCGGGAGGGGTCAGAACACTGAAGCTTTCTTT. This sequence encodes CASSFAGWAGRGQNTEAFF.

The chain employs TRBV7-3 and TRBJ2-3; 9 bases fit TRBD1. The V gene end was trimmed by 5 bases and the J gene end by 8 bases; junction bases not matched to a gene: 5. The CDR3 has 13 amino acids. Germline V gives CDR1 SGHTA, CDR2 FQGTGA. CDR3 loop: CASSANRGPTQYF. CDR3 nucleotide sequence: TGTGCCAGCAGCGCCAACAGGGGGCCTACGCAGTATTTT.

V and J are TRBV15 and TRBJ2-4; 12 nucleotides agree with TRBD2. This CDR3 has 17 amino acids. V gave up 4 bases and J gave up 0 bases; unmatched junction bases: 4. The V gene's germline CDR1 is LNHNV and CDR2 YYDKDF (reference sequence). The CDR3 protein is CATSMLAGGLAKNIQYF. CDR3 DNA: TGTGCCACCAGCATGCTAGCGGGGGGGCTAGCCAAAAACATTCAGTACTTC.

The count of this clone is one. The genes are TRBV7-2 and TRBJ1-1; D gene uncertain. This CDR3 has 13 amino acids. V lost 1 base and J 2 bases, leaving 5 bases between the germline ends. Germline V lookup: CDR1 SGHTA, CDR2 FQGNSA. CDR3 nucleotide sequence: TGTGCCAGCAGCTTAGGGTCTAACACTGAAGCTTTCTTT. Translating it yields CASSLGSNTEAFF.

This clone was seen a single time. The chain employs TRBV7-8 and TRBJ2-5, with 11 bases that match TRBD2. With 5 bases clipped from V and 10 bases from J, the junction kept 15 bases outside the gene matches. This CDR3 has 16 amino acids. Germline assignment: CDR1 SGHVS and CDR2 FQNEAQ. The CDR3 sequence is CASSIGTSGSSIDQYF. CDR3 nucleotides: TGTGCCAGCAGCATAGGGACTAGCGGTTCTTCTATAGACCAGTACTTC.

This clone came up a few times. The V and J genes are TRBV7-2 and TRBJ1-5; no clear D gene. CDR1 is SGHTA and CDR2 is FQGNSA in the germline V gene. This CDR3 region has 13 residues. V gave up 1 base and J gave up 4 bases, with 5 bases separating them. The CDR3 nucleotides are TGTGCCAGCAGCTTAGGGGTAAATCAGCCCCAGCATTTT. Translation gives CASSLGVNQPQHF. The full variable domain, in which reference TRBV7-2 and TRBJ1-5 provide the parts outside the CDR3, is GAGVSQSPSNKVTEKGKDVELRCDPISGHTALYWYRQSLGQGLEFLIYFQGNSAPDKSGLPSDRFSAERTGGSVSTLTIQRTQQEDSAVYLCASSLGVNQPQHFGDGTRLSIL.

This chain links TRBV19 with TRBJ2-3; TRBD2 matches 14 bases. The CDR3 has 18 residues. The J segment lost 4 bases and the V segment lost 6 bases, leaving 12 bases of the junction unmatched. Per the germline V gene, CDR1 is LNHDA and CDR2 is SQIVND (reference sequence). CDR3: CASSNLPGLAGVADTQYF. The CDR3 DNA sequence: TGTGCCAGTAGCAATCTTCCGGGACTAGCGGGGGTAGCAGATACGCAGTATTTT.

The rearrangement links TRBV5-6 to TRBJ2-4; TRBD1 matches at 8 bases. J lost 0 bases, V lost 5 bases, and 10 bases had no gene match. CDR3 length: 17 residues. The germline V gene encodes CDR1 SGHDT and CDR2 YYEEEE. Here the CDR3 DNA reads TGTGCCAGCAGTTTCGGACAGGGAAAATTAGCCAAAAACATTCAGTACTTC. It yields the protein CASSFGQGKLAKNIQYF.

This sequence joins TRBV4-3 and TRBJ1-1; TRBD1 might be the D (5 bases). The CDR3 contains 17 residues. CDR1 is LGHNA, CDR2 YSLEER, per germline. V was shortened by 3 bases and J by 1 base, with 18 bases between the two germline ends. The DNA of the CDR3 is TGCGCCAGCAGCCAGTCCGTTATAGGGAGGGGGAACACTGAAGCTTTCTTT. Translation gives CASSQSVIGRGNTEAFF.

The chain couples TRBV28 to TRBJ2-7; 8 nucleotides match TRBD2. This CDR3 comprises 16 residues. The J segment lost 0 bases and the V segment lost 10 bases, leaving 14 bases of the junction unmatched. Looked up from germline, CDR1 is MDHEN and CDR2 is SYDVKM. The CDR3 nucleotides are TGTGCCACCGAACTTTCGGCGGGAGGATCCTCCTACGAGCAGTACTTC. Protein sequence: CATELSAGGSSYEQYF.

The genes are TRBV6-4 and TRBJ2-3; weak D call: TRBD2 (5 bases). V was trimmed by 4 bases and J by 0 bases, leaving 8 bases between them. Germline lookup yields CDR1 MRHNA and CDR2 SNTAGT. The CDR3 has 14 amino acids. The DNA for the CDR3 is TGTGCCAGCAGTGCCCGGGGTAGCACAGATACGCAGTATTTT. This sequence encodes CASSARGSTDTQYF.

This clone was recorded a few times. The J gene is TRBJ1-2, the V gene TRBV7-4; the D is unclear. The V gene lost 4 bases and the J gene lost 8 bases, with 14 bases spanning the gap. The CDR3 loop spans 13 amino acids. CDR1 is SGHVT, CDR2 SQSDAQ, per germline. The CDR3 coding sequence is TGTGCCAGCAGCTCGTCAAGGGCGGAGGGCTACACCTTC. This gives the protein CASSSSRAEGYTF.

This clone has only a few counts. The chain uses TRBV7-9 and TRBJ1-6, with 7 bases that match TRBD1. In germline, CDR1 is SEHNR, CDR2 FQNEAQ (reference sequence). V lost 1 base to trimming and J lost 9 bases; unmatched junction nucleotides: 6. This CDR3 region has 15 residues. Here the CDR3 reads CASSLGDSIVSPLHF. CDR3 DNA sequence: TGTGCCAGCAGCTTAGGGGACAGCATCGTTTCACCCCTCCACTTT.

The J gene is TRBJ2-7, the V gene TRBV18; D call uncertain. Germline V lookup: CDR1 KGHSH, CDR2 LQKENI. V lost 4 bases and J lost 5, with 18 bases in between. The CDR3 has 15 amino acids. CDR3 loop: CASSLVLLRPHEQYF. The CDR3 bases are TGTGCCAGCTCACTTGTGCTCCTCCGACCCCACGAGCAGTACTTC.

In its sample, this clone was seen once. V usage is TRBV11-3 and J usage is TRBJ1-1, with no clear D. This CDR3 contains 13 residues. The germline CDR1 and CDR2 sequences are SGHNT and YENEEA. V lost 0 bases to trimming and J lost 6 bases, with 8 bases between them. CDR3 in amino acids: CASSLDAGAEAFF. Here the CDR3 DNA reads TGTGCCAGCAGCTTAGACGCCGGGGCTGAAGCTTTCTTT.

The rearrangement uses TRBV29-1 and TRBJ2-7; 7 bases match TRBD2. Germline V gene data show CDR1 as SQVTM and CDR2 as ANQGSEA. The length of the CDR3 is 13 residues. Losses at the gene ends were 5 bases for V and 1 base for J; bases not matched to a gene: 5. The CDR3 protein is CSVPSGASYEQYF. CDR3 bases: TGCAGCGTTCCTAGCGGCGCTTCCTACGAGCAGTACTTC.